Below are 8 T cell receptor beta chains sequenced from a single sample in a study of blood T cell repertoires in COVID-19. Data came from immunoSEQ multiplex PCR; TCRdb stores just in-frame clones and leaves some out. This repertoire shows around 81,000 clones, approximately 86% found once; its top ten account for around 1.9%. The sequenced material came from peripheral blood. All receptors derive from a woman aged 55-75 years with acute or convalescent COVID-19.

The chain employs TRBV6-2 or TRBV6-3 and TRBJ2-2; TRBD2 agrees at 9 bases. The CDR3 sequence is 17 residues long. From germline, CDR1 is MNHEY and CDR2 SVGEGT. V dropped 5 bases and J dropped 7; count of bases not matched to a gene: 14. DNA for the CDR3: TGTGCCAGCAGTCAACATTCTAGCGGGGCCGGCAGCGGGGAGCTGTTTTTT. The encoded protein is CASSQHSSGAGSGELFF.

The V gene is TRBV28, the J gene TRBJ2-2; TRBD2 is a possible D gene (6 bases). Trimming shortened V by 4 bases and J by 0 bases, and 18 bases separated the two germline ends. The CDR3 has 18 amino acids. The germline V gene encodes CDR1 MDHEN and CDR2 SYDVKM. CDR3 protein: CASSYTISLAPNTGELFF. The CDR3 nucleotides are TGTGCCAGCAGTTACACTATCTCACTAGCTCCGAACACCGGGGAGCTGTTTTTT.

This sequence joins TRBV30 and TRBJ1-2, with 8 bases lining up with TRBD1. Per the germline V gene, CDR1 is GTSNPN and CDR2 is SVGIG (reference sequence). The CDR3 runs to 13 residues. Trimming removed 3 bases from V and 2 bases from J; junction bases left unmatched: 2. CDR3 region: CAWSRTGNYGYTF. CDR3 sequence (DNA): TGTGCCTGGAGCAGGACAGGGAACTATGGCTACACCTTC.

J is TRBJ2-2 and V is TRBV7-2; 11 bases line up with TRBD2. The CDR3 is made up of 16 amino acids. Per germline, CDR1 SGHTA and CDR2 FQGNSA. V gave up 5 bases and J gave up 5 bases; unmatched junction bases: 7. The CDR3 region has the DNA TGTGCCAGCAGCACCCCCCTAGCGGGAGGTACCGGGGAGCTGTTTTTT. Its translation: CASSTPLAGGTGELFF.

The CDR3 is CASSYFTGNQPQHF. CDR3 sequence (DNA): TGTGCCAGCAGTTATTTTACAGGAAATCAGCCCCAGCATTTT. This chain connects TRBV6-6 to TRBJ1-5; D is perhaps TRBD1 (5 bases). The V gene's germline CDR1 is MNHNY and CDR2 SVGAGI (reference sequence). The CDR3 has 14 amino acids. The V and J ends lost 3 bases and 4 bases respectively, with 10 bases between them.

The chain employs TRBV10-3 and TRBJ2-1, with 7 bases identical to TRBD1. Trimming removed 0 bases from V and 5 bases from J; junction bases left unmatched: 4. CDR1 and CDR2 (germline): ENHRY, SYGVKD. The CDR3 spans 15 residues. In nucleotides, the CDR3 is TGTGCCATCAGTGAGTCTCGACAGGGAAACAATGAGCAGTTCTTC. Residues: CAISESRQGNNEQFF.

The chain has TRBV30 and TRBJ1-1, with D tentatively TRBD1 (6 bases). This CDR3 comprises 16 residues. The germline CDR1 and CDR2 sequences are GTSNPN and SVGIG (reference sequence). The V gene lost 4 bases and the J gene lost 4 bases, with 22 bases spanning the gap. CDR3 sequence reads: CAWTYPGGGVGTEAFF. The CDR3 nucleotides read TGTGCCTGGACATACCCGGGGGGCGGAGTTGGCACTGAAGCTTTCTTT.

The V call is TRBV6-5, the J call TRBJ2-7, with D uncertain. The CDR3 sequence is 11 residues long. Trimming shortened V by 6 bases and J by 3 bases, and 6 bases separated the two germline ends. The germline CDR1 and CDR2 sequences are MNHEY and SVGAGI. Written as DNA, the CDR3 is TGTGCCAGCAGCGGAGTCTACGAGCAGTACTTC. It encodes CASSGVYEQYF.